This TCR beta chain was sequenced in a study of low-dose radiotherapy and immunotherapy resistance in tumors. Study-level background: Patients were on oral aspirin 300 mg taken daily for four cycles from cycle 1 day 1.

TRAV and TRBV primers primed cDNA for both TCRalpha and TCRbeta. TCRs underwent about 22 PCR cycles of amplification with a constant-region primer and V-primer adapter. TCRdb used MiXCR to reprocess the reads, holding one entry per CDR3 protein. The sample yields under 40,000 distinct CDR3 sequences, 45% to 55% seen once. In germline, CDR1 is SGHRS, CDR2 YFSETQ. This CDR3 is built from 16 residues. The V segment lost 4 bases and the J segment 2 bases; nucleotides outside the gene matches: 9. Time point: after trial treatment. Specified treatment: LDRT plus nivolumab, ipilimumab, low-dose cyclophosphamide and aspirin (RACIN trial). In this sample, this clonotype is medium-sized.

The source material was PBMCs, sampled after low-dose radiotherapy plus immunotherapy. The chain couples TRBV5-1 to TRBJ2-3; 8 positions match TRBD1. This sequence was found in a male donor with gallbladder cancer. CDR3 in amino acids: CASSGHRGSLTDTQYF. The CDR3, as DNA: TGCGCCAGCAGCGGCCACAGGGGGAGTCTCACAGATACGCAGTATTTT. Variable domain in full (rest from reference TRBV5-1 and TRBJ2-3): KAGVTQTPRYLIKTRGQQVTLSCSPISGHRSVSWYQQTPGQGLQFLFEYFSETQRNKGNFPGRFSGRQFSNSRSEMNVSTLELGDSALYLCASSGHRGSLTDTQYFGPGTRLTVL.